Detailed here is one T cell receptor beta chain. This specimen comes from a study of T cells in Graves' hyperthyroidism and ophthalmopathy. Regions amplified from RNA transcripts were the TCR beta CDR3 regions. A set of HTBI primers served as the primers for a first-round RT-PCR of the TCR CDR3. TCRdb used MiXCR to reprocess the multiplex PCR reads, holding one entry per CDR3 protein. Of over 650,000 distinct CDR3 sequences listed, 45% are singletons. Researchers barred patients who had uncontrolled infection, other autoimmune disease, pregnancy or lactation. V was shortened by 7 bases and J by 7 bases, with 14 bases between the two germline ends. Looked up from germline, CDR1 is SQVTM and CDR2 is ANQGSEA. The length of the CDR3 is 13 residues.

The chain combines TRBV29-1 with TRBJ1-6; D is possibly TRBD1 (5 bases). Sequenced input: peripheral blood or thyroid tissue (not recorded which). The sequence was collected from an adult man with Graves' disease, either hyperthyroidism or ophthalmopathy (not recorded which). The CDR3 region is CSEVGRANSPLHF. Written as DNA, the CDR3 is TGCAGCGAAGTGGGCAGGGCGAATTCACCCCTCCACTTT. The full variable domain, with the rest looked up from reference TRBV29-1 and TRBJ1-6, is SAVISQKPSRDICQRGTSLTIQCQVDSQVTMMFWYRQQPGQSLTLIATANQGSEATYESGFVIDKFPISRPNLTFSTLTVSNMSPEDSSIYLCSEVGRANSPLHFGNGTRLTVT.